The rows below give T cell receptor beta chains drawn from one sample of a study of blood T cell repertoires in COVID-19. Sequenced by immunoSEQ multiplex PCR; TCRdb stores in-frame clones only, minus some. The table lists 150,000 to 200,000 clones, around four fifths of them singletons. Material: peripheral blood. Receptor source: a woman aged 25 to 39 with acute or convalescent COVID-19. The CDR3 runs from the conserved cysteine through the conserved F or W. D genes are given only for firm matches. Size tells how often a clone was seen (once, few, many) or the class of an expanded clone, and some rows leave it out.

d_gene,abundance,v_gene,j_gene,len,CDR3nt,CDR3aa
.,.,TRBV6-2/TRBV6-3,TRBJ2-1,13,TGTGCCAGCAGTTACTTCACCTACAATGAGCAGTTCTTC,CASSYFTYNEQFF
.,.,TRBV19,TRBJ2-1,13,TGTGCCAGTAGTATGTGGCTGGACAATGAGCAGTTCTTC,CASSMWLDNEQFF
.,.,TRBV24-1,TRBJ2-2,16,TGTGCCACCAGTGATTTCAGCAGGGAGAACACCGGGGAGCTGTTTTTT,CATSDFSRENTGELFF
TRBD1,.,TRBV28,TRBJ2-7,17,TGTGCCAGCAGTAGTTACGGGGGCAGGGGGCAATCCTACGAGCAGTACTTC,CASSSYGGRGQSYEQYF
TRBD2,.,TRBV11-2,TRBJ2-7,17,TGTGCCAGCAGCTTAGCCCGGGGGGGGGCGCGCTCCTACGAGCAGTACTTC,CASSLARGGARSYEQYF
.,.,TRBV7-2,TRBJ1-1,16,TGTGCCAGCAGCTTAGGGGCGGGGATCTCAAACACTGAAGCTTTCTTT,CASSLGAGISNTEAFF
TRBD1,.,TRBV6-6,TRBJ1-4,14,TGTGCCAGCAGTTACCCACAGGGGAATGAAAAACTGTTTTTT,CASSYPQGNEKLFF
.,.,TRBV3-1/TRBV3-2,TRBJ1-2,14,TGTGCCAGCAGCCCGCTGACAGCGAACCATGGCTACACCTTC,CASSPLTANHGYTF
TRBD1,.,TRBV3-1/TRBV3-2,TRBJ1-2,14,TGTGCCAGCAGCCCAGCTAACAGGGGGAGAGGCTACACCTTC,CASSPANRGRGYTF
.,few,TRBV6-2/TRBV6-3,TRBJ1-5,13,TGTGCCAGCAGTTACCGGGACAATCAGCCCCAGCATTTT,CASSYRDNQPQHF
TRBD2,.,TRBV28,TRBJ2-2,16,TGTGCCAGCAATGAACTGGGGGGGACGAACACCGGGGAGCTGTTTTTT,CASNELGGTNTGELFF
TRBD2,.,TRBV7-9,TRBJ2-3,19,TGTGCCAGCAGCTTACTGCCGGGTTGGCGGGGGGCCGCCACAGATACGCAGTATTTT,CASSLLPGWRGAATDTQYF
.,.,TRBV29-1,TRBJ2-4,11,TGCAGCGCCCGGACAGCAAACATTCAGTACTTC,CSARTANIQYF
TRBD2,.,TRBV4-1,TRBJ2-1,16,TGCGCCAGCGCATTTCTCCGACTAGCGGGCCACAATGAGCAGTTCTTC,CASAFLRLAGHNEQFF
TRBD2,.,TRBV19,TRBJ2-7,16,TGTGCCAGTAGTACGTCCGGGACTAGCGGGTCCTACGAGCAGTACTTC,CASSTSGTSGSYEQYF
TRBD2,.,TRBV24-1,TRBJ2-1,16,TGTGCCACCAGTGACCCGCGGGAGGGCCCTCTCAATGAGCAGTTCTTC,CATSDPREGPLNEQFF
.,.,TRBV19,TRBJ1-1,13,TGTGCCAGTAGTCTTTCCCCGAACACTGAAGCTTTCTTT,CASSLSPNTEAFF
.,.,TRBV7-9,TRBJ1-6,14,TGTGCCAGCAGCTTAGAGGGGAAAGGGTCACCCCTCCACTTT,CASSLEGKGSPLHF
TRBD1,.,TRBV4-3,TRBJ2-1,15,TGCGCCAGCAGCCAGGTAAAGACAGGGCCCAATGAGCAGTTCTTC,CASSQVKTGPNEQFF
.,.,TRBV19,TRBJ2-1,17,TGTGCCAGTAGTATAGATCCGACTAGTAATCTTGGTGGTGAGCAGTTCTTC,CASSIDPTSNLGGEQFF
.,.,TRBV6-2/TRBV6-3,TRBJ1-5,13,TGTGCCAGCAGCCTACAAGGACAGCGTCCCCAGCATTTT,CASSLQGQRPQHF
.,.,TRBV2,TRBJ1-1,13,TGTGCCAGCAGCCAAAACATGAACACTGAAGCTTTCTTT,CASSQNMNTEAFF
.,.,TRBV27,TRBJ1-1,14,TGTGCCAGCAGACTACAGGGCTTAGACACTGAAGCTTTCTTT,CASRLQGLDTEAFF
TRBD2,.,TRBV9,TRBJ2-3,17,TGTGCCAGCAGCGTGGGGACTAGCGGGGGTTATCGGGATACGCAGTATTTT,CASSVGTSGGYRDTQYF
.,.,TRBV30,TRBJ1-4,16,TGTGCCTCGCGGCGGGATTCCGGGGCCTACGTCGGAAAACTGTTTTTT,CASRRDSGAYVGKLFF
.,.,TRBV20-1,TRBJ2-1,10,TGCAGTGTAACAGGGAATGAGCAGTTCTTC,CSVTGNEQFF
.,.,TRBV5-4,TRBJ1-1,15,TGTGCCAGCACCCTCCAGGGTGCAATGAACACTGAAGCTTTCTTT,CASTLQGAMNTEAFF
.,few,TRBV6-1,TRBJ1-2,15,TGTGCCAGCAGTGAGTCGGGGGGGCTTAACTATGGCTACACCTTC,CASSESGGLNYGYTF
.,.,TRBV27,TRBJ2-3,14,TGTGCCAGCAGACGACAGCTCAACACAGATACGCAGTATTTT,CASRRQLNTDTQYF
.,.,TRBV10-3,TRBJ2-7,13,TGTGCCATCAGTGAGATCGGGGTCAACGAGCAGTACTTC,CAISEIGVNEQYF
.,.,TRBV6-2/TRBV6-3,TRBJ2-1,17,TGTGCCAGCAGTTACTCGACTTTTGGCAGAACCCACAATGAGCAGTTCTTC,CASSYSTFGRTHNEQFF
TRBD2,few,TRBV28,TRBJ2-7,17,TGTGCCAGCAGTTTGTCTTCGGGACTAGGAAGTTTTGACGAGCAGTACTTC,CASSLSSGLGSFDEQYF
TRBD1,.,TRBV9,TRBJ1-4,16,TGTGCCAGCAGCGCCCTGACAGGGGCGTTTAATGAAAAACTGTTTTTT,CASSALTGAFNEKLFF
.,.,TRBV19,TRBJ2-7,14,TGTGCCAGTAGAACTTTACAGCCTCCCTACGAGCAGTACTTC,CASRTLQPPYEQYF
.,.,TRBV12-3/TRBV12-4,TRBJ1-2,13,TGTGCCAGCAGTCTACAGGGTAGTTACGGCTACACCTTC,CASSLQGSYGYTF
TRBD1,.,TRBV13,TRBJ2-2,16,TGTGCCAGCAGCCCAACAGGGGAGCGCTCCGCCGGGGAGCTGTTTTTT,CASSPTGERSAGELFF
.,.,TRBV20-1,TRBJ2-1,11,TGCAGTGCAAAGCCCTACAATGAGCAGTTCTTC,CSAKPYNEQFF
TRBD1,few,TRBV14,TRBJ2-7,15,TGTGCCAGCAGCCACCTCGGGACAGTTTCGGGGGAGCAGTACTTC,CASSHLGTVSGEQYF
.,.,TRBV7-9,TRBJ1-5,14,TGTGCCAGCAGCCAGGGGCCCTGGGATCAGCCCCAGCATTTT,CASSQGPWDQPQHF
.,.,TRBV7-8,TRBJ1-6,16,TGTGCCAGCAGCATAAGCACGAGCTCCTATAATTCACCCCTCCACTTT,CASSISTSSYNSPLHF
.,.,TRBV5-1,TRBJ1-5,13,TGCGCCAGCAGCTTGGAAGGGAGTCAGCCCCAGCATTTT,CASSLEGSQPQHF